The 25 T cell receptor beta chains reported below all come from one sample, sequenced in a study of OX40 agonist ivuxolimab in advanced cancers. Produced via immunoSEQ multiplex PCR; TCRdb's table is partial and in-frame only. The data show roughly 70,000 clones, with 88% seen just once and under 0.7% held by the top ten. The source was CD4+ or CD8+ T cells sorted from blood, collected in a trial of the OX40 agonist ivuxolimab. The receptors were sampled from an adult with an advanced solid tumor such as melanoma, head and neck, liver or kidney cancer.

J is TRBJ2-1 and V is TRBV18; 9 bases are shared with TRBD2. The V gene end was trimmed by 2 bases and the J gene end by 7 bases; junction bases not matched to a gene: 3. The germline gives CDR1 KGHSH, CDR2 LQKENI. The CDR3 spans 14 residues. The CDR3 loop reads CASSPAGGRNEQFF. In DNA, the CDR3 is TGTGCCAGCTCACCAGCGGGGGGGCGTAATGAGCAGTTCTTC.

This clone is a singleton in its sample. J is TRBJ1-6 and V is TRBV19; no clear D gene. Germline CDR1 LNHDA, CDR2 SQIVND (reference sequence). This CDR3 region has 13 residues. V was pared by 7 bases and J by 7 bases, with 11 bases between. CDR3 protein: CASTWRRNSPLHF. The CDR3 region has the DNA TGTGCCAGTACCTGGCGGCGAAATTCACCCCTCCACTTT. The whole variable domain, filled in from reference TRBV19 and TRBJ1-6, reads DGGITQSPKYLFRKEGQNVTLSCEQNLNHDAMYWYRQDPGQGLRLIYYSQIVNDFQKGDIAEGYSVSREKKESFPLTVTSAQKNPTAFYLCASTWRRNSPLHFGNGTRLTVT.

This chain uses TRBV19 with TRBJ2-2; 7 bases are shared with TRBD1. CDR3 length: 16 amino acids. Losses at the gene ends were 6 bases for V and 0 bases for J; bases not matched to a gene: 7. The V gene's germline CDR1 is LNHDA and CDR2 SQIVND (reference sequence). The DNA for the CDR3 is TGTGCCAGTAGAAAATCGACAGGGTCGAACACCGGGGAGCTGTTTTTT. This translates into CASRKSTGSNTGELFF.

CDR3 region: CASSLTSGATEAFF. The DNA of the CDR3 is TGCGCCAGCTCCCTTACTTCGGGGGCTACTGAAGCTTTCTTT. The rearrangement joins TRBV5-1 to TRBJ1-1; tentative D call: TRBD1 (6 bases). This CDR3 has 14 amino acids. Per germline, CDR1 SGHRS and CDR2 YFSETQ. The V and J ends lost 7 bases and 5 bases respectively, with 18 bases between them.

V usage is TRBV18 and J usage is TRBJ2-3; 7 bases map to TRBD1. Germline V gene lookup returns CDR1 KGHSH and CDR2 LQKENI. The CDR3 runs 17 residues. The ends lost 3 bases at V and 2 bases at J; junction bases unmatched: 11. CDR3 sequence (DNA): TGTGCCAGCTCACCCCCCGCGGCCGGGACAGCCACAGATACGCAGTATTTT. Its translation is CASSPPAAGTATDTQYF.

The CDR3 DNA is TGTGCCAGCAGCTTAGGTCTAGGGGGGACAGATACGCAGTATTTT. Translating gives CASSLGLGGTDTQYF. The gene calls are TRBV7-9 and TRBJ2-3; D tentatively fits TRBD1 or TRBD2 (6 bases each). V was clipped by 1 base and J by 3 bases, with 11 bases between them. CDR3 length: 15 amino acids. Per germline, CDR1 SEHNR and CDR2 FQNEAQ (reference sequence). Full variable domain (missing parts from reference TRBV7-9 and TRBJ2-3): DTGVSQNPRHKITKRGQNVTFRCDPISEHNRLYWYRQTLGQGPEFLTYFQNEAQLEKSRLLSDRFSAERPKGSFSTLEIQRTEQGDSAMYLCASSLGLGGTDTQYFGPGTRLTVL.

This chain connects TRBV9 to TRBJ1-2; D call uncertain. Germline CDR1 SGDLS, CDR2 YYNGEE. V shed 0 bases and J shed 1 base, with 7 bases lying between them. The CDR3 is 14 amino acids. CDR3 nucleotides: TGTGCCAGCAGCGTAGCTCCAGATAACTATGGCTACACCTTC. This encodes CASSVAPDNYGYTF.

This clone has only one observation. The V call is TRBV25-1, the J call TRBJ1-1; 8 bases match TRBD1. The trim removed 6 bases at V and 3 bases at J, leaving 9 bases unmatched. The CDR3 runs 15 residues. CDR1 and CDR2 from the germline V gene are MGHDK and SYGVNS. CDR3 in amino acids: CASRAINRGDTEAFF. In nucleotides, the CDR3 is TGTGCCAGCAGGGCAATAAACAGGGGGGACACTGAAGCTTTCTTT. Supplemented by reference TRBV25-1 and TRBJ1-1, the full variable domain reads EADIYQTPRYLVIGTGKKITLECSQTMGHDKMYWYQQDPGMELHLIHYSYGVNSTEKGDLSSESTVSRIRTEHFPLTLESARPSHTSQYLCASRAINRGDTEAFFGQGTRLTVV.

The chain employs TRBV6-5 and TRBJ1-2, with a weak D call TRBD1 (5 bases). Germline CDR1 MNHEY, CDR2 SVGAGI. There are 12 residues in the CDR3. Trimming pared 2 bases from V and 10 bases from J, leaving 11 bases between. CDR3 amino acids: CASSYVGESYTF. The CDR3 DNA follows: TGTGCCAGCAGTTACGTAGGGGAGTCCTACACCTTC.

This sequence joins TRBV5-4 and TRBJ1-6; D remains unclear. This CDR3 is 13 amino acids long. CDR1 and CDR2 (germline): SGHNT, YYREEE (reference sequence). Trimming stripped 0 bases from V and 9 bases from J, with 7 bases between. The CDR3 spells CASSLAGVSPLHF. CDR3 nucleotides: TGTGCCAGCAGCTTGGCGGGAGTTTCACCCCTCCACTTT.

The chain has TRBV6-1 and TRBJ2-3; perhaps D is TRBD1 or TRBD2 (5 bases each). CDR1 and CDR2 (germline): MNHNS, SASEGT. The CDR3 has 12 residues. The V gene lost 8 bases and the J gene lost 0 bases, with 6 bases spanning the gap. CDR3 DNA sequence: TGTGCCAGCGAGGGGAGCACAGATACGCAGTATTTT. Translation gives CASEGSTDTQYF.

The CDR3: CASSSTSGHYEQYF. The CDR3 DNA follows: TGTGCCAGCAGCTCGACTAGCGGGCACTACGAGCAGTACTTC. The rearrangement uses TRBV7-9 and TRBJ2-7; 10 nucleotides line up with TRBD2. J gave up 3 bases and V 4 bases, and 3 bases lay outside the gene matches. The CDR3 extends over 14 amino acids. CDR1 and CDR2 (germline): SEHNR, FQNEAQ (reference sequence).

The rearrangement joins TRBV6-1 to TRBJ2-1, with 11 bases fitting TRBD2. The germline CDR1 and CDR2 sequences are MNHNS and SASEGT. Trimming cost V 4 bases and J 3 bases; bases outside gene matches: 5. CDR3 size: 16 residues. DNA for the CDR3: TGTGCCAGCAGTGGGCTAGCGGGGGGTAACTACAATGAGCAGTTCTTC. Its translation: CASSGLAGGNYNEQFF.

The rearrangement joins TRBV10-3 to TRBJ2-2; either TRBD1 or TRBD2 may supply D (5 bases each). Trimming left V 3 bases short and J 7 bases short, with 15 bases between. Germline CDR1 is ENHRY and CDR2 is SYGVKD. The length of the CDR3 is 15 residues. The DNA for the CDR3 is TGTGCCATCAGTGACGGGACCACCGTTGGCGGGGAGCTGTTTTTT. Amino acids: CAISDGTTVGGELFF.

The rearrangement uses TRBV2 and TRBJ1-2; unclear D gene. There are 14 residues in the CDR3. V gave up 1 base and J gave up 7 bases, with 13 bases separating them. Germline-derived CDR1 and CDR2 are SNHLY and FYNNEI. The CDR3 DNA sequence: TGTGCCAGCAGTGAAGGGTCTAGGGTGGCTGGCTACACCTTC. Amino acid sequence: CASSEGSRVAGYTF. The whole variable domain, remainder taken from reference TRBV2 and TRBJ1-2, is EPEVTQTPSHQVTQMGQEVILRCVPISNHLYFYWYRQILGQKVEFLVSFYNNEISEKSEIFDDQFSVERPDGSNFTLKIRSTKLEDSAMYFCASSEGSRVAGYTFGSGTRLTVV.

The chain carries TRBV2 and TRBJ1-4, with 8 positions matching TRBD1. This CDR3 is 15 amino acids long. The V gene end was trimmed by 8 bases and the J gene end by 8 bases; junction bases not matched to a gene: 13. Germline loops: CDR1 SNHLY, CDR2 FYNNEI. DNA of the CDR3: TGTGCCAGCCGAGCTTACCAGGGGGCTTTGGAAAAACTGTTTTTT. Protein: CASRAYQGALEKLFF.

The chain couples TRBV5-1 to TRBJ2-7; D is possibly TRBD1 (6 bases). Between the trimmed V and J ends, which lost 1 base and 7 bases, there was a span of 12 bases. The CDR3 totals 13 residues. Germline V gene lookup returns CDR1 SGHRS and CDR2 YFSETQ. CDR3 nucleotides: TGCGCCAGCAGCTTGCAGGGGAGTAGGGAGCAGTACTTC. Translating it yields CASSLQGSREQYF.

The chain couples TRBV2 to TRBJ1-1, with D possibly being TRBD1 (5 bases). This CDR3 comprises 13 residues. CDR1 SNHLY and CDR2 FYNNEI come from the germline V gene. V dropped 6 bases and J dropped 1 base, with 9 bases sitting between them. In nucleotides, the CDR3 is TGTGCCAGCAGGGTGACAGAGAACACTGAAGCTTTCTTT. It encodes CASRVTENTEAFF. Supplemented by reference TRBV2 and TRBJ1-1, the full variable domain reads EPEVTQTPSHQVTQMGQEVILRCVPISNHLYFYWYRQILGQKVEFLVSFYNNEISEKSEIFDDQFSVERPDGSNFTLKIRSTKLEDSAMYFCASRVTENTEAFFGQGTRLTVV.

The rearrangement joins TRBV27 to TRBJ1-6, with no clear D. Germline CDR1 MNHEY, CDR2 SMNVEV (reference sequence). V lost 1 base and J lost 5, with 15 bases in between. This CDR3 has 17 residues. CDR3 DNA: TGTGCCAGCAGTTTATTAAGTCCACCTGGAAATAATTCACCCCTCCACTTT. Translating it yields CASSLLSPPGNNSPLHF.

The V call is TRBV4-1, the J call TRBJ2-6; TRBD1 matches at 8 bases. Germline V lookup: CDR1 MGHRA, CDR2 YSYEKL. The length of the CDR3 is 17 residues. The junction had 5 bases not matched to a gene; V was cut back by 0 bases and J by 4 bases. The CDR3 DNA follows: TGCGCCAGCAGCCAAGAGGCAGGGGGCGCGGGGGCCAACGTCCTGACTTTC. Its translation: CASSQEAGGAGANVLTF.

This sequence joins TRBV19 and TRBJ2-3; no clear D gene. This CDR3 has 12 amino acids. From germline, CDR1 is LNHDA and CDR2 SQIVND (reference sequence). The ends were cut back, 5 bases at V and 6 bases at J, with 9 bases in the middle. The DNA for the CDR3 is TGTGCCAGTAGTCCCTCTAGGGATACGCAGTATTTT. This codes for CASSPSRDTQYF.

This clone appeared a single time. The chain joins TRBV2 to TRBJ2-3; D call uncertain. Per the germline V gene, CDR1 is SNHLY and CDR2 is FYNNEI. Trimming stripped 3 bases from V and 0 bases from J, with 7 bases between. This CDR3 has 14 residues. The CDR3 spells CASSESTSTDTQYF. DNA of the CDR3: TGTGCCAGCAGTGAGTCGACTAGCACAGATACGCAGTATTTT.

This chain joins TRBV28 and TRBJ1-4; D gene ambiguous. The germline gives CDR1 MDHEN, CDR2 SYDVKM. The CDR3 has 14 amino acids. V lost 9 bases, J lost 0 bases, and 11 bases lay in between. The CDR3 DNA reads TGTGCCAGTTGTCGGATTGCAACTAATGAAAAACTGTTTTTT. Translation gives CASCRIATNEKLFF.

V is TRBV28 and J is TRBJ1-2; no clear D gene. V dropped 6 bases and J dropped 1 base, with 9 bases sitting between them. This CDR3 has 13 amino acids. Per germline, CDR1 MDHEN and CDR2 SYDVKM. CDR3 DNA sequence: TGTGCCAGCAGAGCGCAGAGTAACTATGGCTACACCTTC. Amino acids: CASRAQSNYGYTF.

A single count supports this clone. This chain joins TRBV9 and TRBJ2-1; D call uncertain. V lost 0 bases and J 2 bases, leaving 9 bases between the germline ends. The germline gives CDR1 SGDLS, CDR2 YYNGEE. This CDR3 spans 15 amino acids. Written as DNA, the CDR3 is TGTGCCAGCAGCGTAGGACCCCCGGCCTACAATGAGCAGTTCTTC. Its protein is CASSVGPPAYNEQFF.